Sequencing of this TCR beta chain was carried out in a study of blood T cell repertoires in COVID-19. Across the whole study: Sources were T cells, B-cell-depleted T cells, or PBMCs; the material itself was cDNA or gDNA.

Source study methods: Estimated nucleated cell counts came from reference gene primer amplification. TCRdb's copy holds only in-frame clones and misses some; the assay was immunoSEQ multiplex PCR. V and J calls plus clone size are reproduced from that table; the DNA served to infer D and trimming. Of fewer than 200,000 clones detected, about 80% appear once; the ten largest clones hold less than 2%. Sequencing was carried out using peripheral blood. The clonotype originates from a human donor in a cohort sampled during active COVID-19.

CDR3 region: CASSPEGQVGAYGYTF. The CDR3 nucleotides are TGTGCCAGCTCACCAGAGGGACAGGTGGGGGCTTATGGCTACACCTTC. The rearrangement joins TRBV18 to TRBJ1-2, with 8 nucleotides matching TRBD1. Unmatched junction bases numbered 10, after V lost 2 bases and J lost 5 bases. Germline V gene data show CDR1 as KGHSH and CDR2 as LQKENI. CDR3 length equals 16 residues. Full variable domain (remainder filled in from reference TRBV18 and TRBJ1-2): NAGVMQNPRHLVRRRGQEARLRCSPMKGHSHVYWYRQLPEEGLKFMVYLQKENIIDESGMPKERFSAEFPKEGPSILRIQQVVRGDSAAYFCASSPEGQVGAYGYTFGSGTRLTVV.